Presented here are 28 T cell receptor beta chains from one specimen sequenced in a study of blood T cell repertoires in COVID-19. Measured with immunoSEQ multiplex PCR; TCRdb has only the in-frame clones, and not every one. The sample includes 150,000 to 200,000 clones, around nine tenths seen only once; the top ten take roughly 19%. Sequenced material: peripheral blood. The receptors stem from a man between 60 and 75 years old with active or convalescent COVID-19.

This chain uses TRBV27 with TRBJ1-6; D not certain. This CDR3 spans 16 amino acids. Between the trimmed V and J ends, which lost 3 bases and 0 bases, there was a span of 9 bases. Germline CDR1 MNHEY, CDR2 SMNVEV (reference sequence). The CDR3, as DNA: TGTGCCAGCAGTTTTGTGATGAGCTCCTATAATTCACCCCTCCACTTT. Residues: CASSFVMSSYNSPLHF.

The chain couples TRBV7-6 to TRBJ2-2; 7 bases map to TRBD1. CDR3 size: 15 residues. Germline CDR1 and CDR2: SGHVS and FNYEAQ. The junction had 2 bases not matched to a gene; V was cut back by 3 bases and J by 1 base. Here the CDR3 DNA reads TGTGCCAGCAGCTTGGGACAGATGAACACCGGGGAGCTGTTTTTT. This gives the protein CASSLGQMNTGELFF.

The count of this clone is one. V is TRBV10-3 and J is TRBJ2-2, with TRBD1 matching 10 bases. The ends lost 6 bases at V and 3 bases at J; junction bases unmatched: 7. The germline V gene encodes CDR1 ENHRY and CDR2 SYGVKD. This CDR3 spans 16 amino acids. The CDR3 nucleotides read TGTGCCATCAGGACTATGACAGGGGGCGACACCGGGGAGCTGTTTTTT. Its protein is CAIRTMTGGDTGELFF.

The chain employs TRBV5-1 and TRBJ2-1; no reliable D call. Per germline, CDR1 SGHRS and CDR2 YFSETQ. The CDR3 covers 13 residues. Trimming removed 8 bases at V and 6 bases at J, with 15 bases between. This CDR3 reads CASYYTVGNEQFF. CDR3 DNA: TGCGCCAGTTACTACACGGTTGGCAATGAGCAGTTCTTC. Variable domain in full (rest from reference TRBV5-1 and TRBJ2-1): KAGVTQTPRYLIKTRGQQVTLSCSPISGHRSVSWYQQTPGQGLQFLFEYFSETQRNKGNFPGRFSGRQFSNSRSEMNVSTLELGDSALYLCASYYTVGNEQFFGPGTRLTVL.

This chain links TRBV28 with TRBJ2-7, with D possibly being TRBD2 (5 bases). Germline assignment: CDR1 MDHEN and CDR2 SYDVKM. This CDR3 comprises 15 residues. V shed 7 bases and J shed 0 bases, with 16 bases lying between them. The CDR3 bases are TGTGCCAGCACCCCGGGGATCCTCAGCTCCTACGAGCAGTACTTC. This gives the protein CASTPGILSSYEQYF. The whole variable domain, filled in from reference TRBV28 and TRBJ2-7, reads DVKVTQSSRYLVKRTGEKVFLECVQDMDHENMFWYRQDPGLGLRLIYFSYDVKMKEKGDIPEGYSVSREKKERFSLILESASTNQTSMYLCASTPGILSSYEQYFGPGTRLTVT.

The chain joins TRBV19 to TRBJ2-2, with D hard to call. Germline V gives CDR1 LNHDA, CDR2 SQIVND (reference sequence). V was trimmed by 10 bases and J by 4 bases, leaving 16 bases between them. The CDR3 consists of 14 residues. The CDR3 coding sequence is TGTGCCACCTTTAACGGCGGAAGCACCGGGGAGCTGTTTTTT. The encoded protein is CATFNGGSTGELFF. Full variable domain (rest looked up from reference TRBV19 and TRBJ2-2): DGGITQSPKYLFRKEGQNVTLSCEQNLNHDAMYWYRQDPGQGLRLIYYSQIVNDFQKGDIAEGYSVSREKKESFPLTVTSAQKNPTAFYLCATFNGGSTGELFFGEGSRLTVL.

The CDR3: CASSLGHMGNYGYTF. CDR3 DNA: TGTGCCAGCAGCCTGGGACACATGGGCAACTATGGCTACACCTTC. The rearrangement joins TRBV14 to TRBJ1-2; possibly TRBD1 for D (6 bases). V lost 4 bases and J 2 bases, leaving 14 bases between the germline ends. Per germline, CDR1 SGHDN and CDR2 FVKESK. The CDR3 has 15 residues.

As concerns this clone: This specimen includes other DNA sequences encoding the same CDR3. The chain is built from TRBV6-5 and TRBJ1-1, with a possible D match to TRBD1 (5 bases). This CDR3 has 13 residues. Trimming removed 2 bases at V and 1 base at J, with 5 bases between. The germline gives CDR1 MNHEY, CDR2 SVGAGI. CDR3 sequence reads: CASSYGQNTEAFF. DNA of the CDR3: TGTGCCAGCAGTTACGGACAGAACACTGAAGCTTTCTTT.

The chain carries TRBV6-6 and TRBJ2-7; 7 positions agree with TRBD2. This CDR3 region has 14 residues. The V gene end was trimmed by 2 bases and the J gene end by 4 bases; junction bases not matched to a gene: 5. Germline assignment: CDR1 MNHNY and CDR2 SVGAGI (reference sequence). Written as DNA, the CDR3 is TGTGCCAGCAGTTACCTTGCGGGAGTGTACGAGCAGTACTTC. Residues: CASSYLAGVYEQYF.

This clone was counted only a few times. V is TRBV2 and J is TRBJ2-7, with 8 bases matching TRBD2. Germline-derived CDR1 and CDR2 are SNHLY and FYNNEI. J gave up 2 bases and V 7 bases, and 7 bases lay outside the gene matches. The CDR3 is 14 residues long. CDR3 bases: TGTGCCAGCATGCTTCTAGCGGGCCCCTACGAGCAGTACTTC. It codes for CASMLLAGPYEQYF. Full variable domain (rest looked up from reference TRBV2 and TRBJ2-7): EPEVTQTPSHQVTQMGQEVILRCVPISNHLYFYWYRQILGQKVEFLVSFYNNEISEKSEIFDDQFSVERPDGSNFTLKIRSTKLEDSAMYFCASMLLAGPYEQYFGPGTRLTVT.

The rearrangement joins TRBV5-1 to TRBJ2-5; D possibly corresponds to TRBD2 (5 bases). Trimming cost V 1 base and J 7 bases, with 11 bases left between them. CDR3 length: 13 residues. Germline CDR1 and CDR2: SGHRS and YFSETQ. The CDR3 loop is CASSLQVEGTQYF. DNA for the CDR3: TGCGCCAGCAGCTTGCAGGTAGAGGGGACCCAGTACTTC.

V is TRBV18 and J is TRBJ1-1; D is ambiguous. V shed 3 bases and J shed 7 bases, with 21 bases lying between them. This CDR3 has 16 residues. Germline V gives CDR1 KGHSH, CDR2 LQKENI. Here the CDR3 DNA reads TGTGCCAGCTCACCCCCTGGACTGTCTGCGGGGTTTGAAGCTTTCTTT. The encoded protein is CASSPPGLSAGFEAFF.

The chain has TRBV5-1 and TRBJ1-5; 10 nucleotides match TRBD1. The V gene end was trimmed by 5 bases and the J gene end by 6 bases; junction bases not matched to a gene: 5. Per germline, CDR1 SGHRS and CDR2 YFSETQ. The CDR3 length is 14 residues. The CDR3 protein is CASRGTGEGQPQHF. In nucleotides, the CDR3 is TGCGCCAGCAGGGGGACAGGGGAGGGTCAGCCCCAGCATTTT.

V usage is TRBV7-9 and J usage is TRBJ1-3, with D tentatively TRBD1 (6 bases). The V and J ends lost 1 base and 4 bases respectively, with 14 bases between them. The CDR3 consists of 16 residues. The germline gives CDR1 SEHNR, CDR2 FQNEAQ (reference sequence). CDR3 nucleotides: TGTGCCAGCAGCTTAGGAGGGGGTCCCCTCGGAAACACCATATATTTT. It codes for CASSLGGGPLGNTIYF.

The chain combines TRBV9 with TRBJ1-2; D possibly corresponds to TRBD1 (6 bases). This CDR3 has 15 amino acids. Trimming took 4 bases from V and 3 from J, leaving 16 bases between them. Germline CDR1 reads SGDLS; CDR2 reads YYNGEE. In nucleotides, the CDR3 is TGTGCCAGCAGCAATCGGGCAGGGGCGGACTATGGCTACACCTTC. Amino acid sequence: CASSNRAGADYGYTF.

V and J are TRBV9 and TRBJ1-1, with TRBD1 matching 9 bases. The CDR3 sequence is 15 residues long. Trimming at V came to 0 bases and at J to 5 bases, leaving 5 bases not matched to a gene. The germline V gene has CDR1 SGDLS and CDR2 YYNGEE. CDR3 region: CASSVGNRGRTEAFF. The CDR3 DNA is TGTGCCAGCAGCGTAGGTAACAGGGGGCGTACTGAAGCTTTCTTT.

The rearrangement joins TRBV29-1 to TRBJ2-2, with D possibly being TRBD1 (5 bases). The CDR3 runs to 17 residues. Trimming removed 4 bases from V and 0 bases from J, with 18 bases in between. Germline CDR1 and CDR2: SQVTM and ANQGSEA. The CDR3 here is CSVAGYRSRPNTGELFF. For the CDR3, the DNA is TGCAGCGTTGCAGGCTACAGGTCGCGGCCGAACACCGGGGAGCTGTTTTTT.

The chain combines TRBV20-1 with TRBJ2-7; the D is unclear. Germline CDR1 reads DFQATT; CDR2 reads SNEGSKA (reference sequence). The V gene lost 3 bases and the J gene lost 2 bases, with 8 bases spanning the gap. This CDR3 has 12 residues. The CDR3 DNA is TGCAGTGCTAGTCTGCAGGCCTACGAGCAGTACTTC. Translating gives CSASLQAYEQYF.

This clone has more than one count but fewer than ten. This same CDR3 is encoded by further DNA sequences in the sample. This rearrangement joins TRBV29-1 to TRBJ2-5; D is unclear. Trimming shortened V by 3 bases and J by 2 bases, and 7 bases separated the two germline ends. Germline lookup yields CDR1 SQVTM and CDR2 ANQGSEA. The CDR3 totals 12 residues. CDR3 sequence: CSVDGRQETQYF. CDR3 sequence (DNA): TGCAGCGTTGATGGCAGACAAGAGACCCAGTACTTC.

The chain is built from TRBV6-5 and TRBJ1-1; no firm D call. The CDR3 has 14 residues. Germline lookup yields CDR1 MNHEY and CDR2 SVGAGI. V was pared by 2 bases and J by 0 bases, with 7 bases between. The chain's CDR3 is CASSYKPVNTEAFF. The CDR3 region has the DNA TGTGCCAGCAGTTACAAGCCCGTGAACACTGAAGCTTTCTTT.

The genes are TRBV6-1 and TRBJ1-6; no reliable D call. Deletions cut 1 base from V and 10 bases from J, with 11 bases between. Germline V gives CDR1 MNHNS, CDR2 SASEGT. The CDR3 is 14 residues long. The chain's CDR3 is CASSEEEGVSPLHF. CDR3 DNA sequence: TGTGCCAGCAGTGAAGAAGAGGGTGTATCACCCCTCCACTTT.

The chain joins TRBV28 to TRBJ1-5; D uncertain. V gave up 3 bases and J gave up 2 bases, with 11 bases separating them. The CDR3 has 15 amino acids. Germline-derived CDR1 and CDR2 are MDHEN and SYDVKM. The CDR3 sequence is CASSFSVIGNQPQHF. CDR3 sequence (DNA): TGTGCCAGCAGTTTTTCTGTAATCGGCAATCAGCCCCAGCATTTT.

The V call is TRBV19, the J call TRBJ2-2; 13 bases map to TRBD2. The CDR3 is 18 residues long. Germline CDR1 reads LNHDA; CDR2 reads SQIVND (reference sequence). Germline trimming cut 6 bases from V and 6 bases from J; bases unmatched to any gene: 13. Here the CDR3 DNA reads TGTGCCAGTAGCCTCGGACTAGCGGGAGCTGCTATTGCCGGGGAGCTGTTTTTT. Translating gives CASSLGLAGAAIAGELFF.

This clone has only a few counts. This sequence joins TRBV11-2 and TRBJ2-1; 12 positions agree with TRBD1. The CDR3 has 15 amino acids. The junction had 7 bases not matched to a gene; V was cut back by 6 bases and J by 7 bases. Germline CDR1 is SGHAT and CDR2 is FQNNGV. DNA for the CDR3: TGTGCCAGCAGTTTGGGACAGGGGGCGGGGAATGAGCAGTTCTTC. Residues: CASSLGQGAGNEQFF.

The chain combines TRBV7-2 with TRBJ2-2; 10 bases align to TRBD1. Germline CDR1 is SGHTA and CDR2 is FQGNSA. The junction had 6 bases not matched to a gene; V was cut back by 3 bases and J by 5 bases. CDR3 length equals 16 residues. The CDR3 DNA is TGTGCCAGCAGCTTGGTGACAGGGGGCTGGACCGGGGAGCTGTTTTTT. This encodes CASSLVTGGWTGELFF.

This sequence joins TRBV5-4 and TRBJ2-7; 8 bases match TRBD1. V lost 5 bases, J lost 6 bases, and 10 bases stayed unmatched. CDR3 length: 14 residues. The V gene's germline CDR1 is SGHNT and CDR2 YYREEE (reference sequence). In DNA, the CDR3 is TGTGCCAGCAGACCCGACAGGGGTCCGGGCGAGCAGTACTTC. As protein: CASRPDRGPGEQYF.

This chain links TRBV6-1 with TRBJ2-1; D may be TRBD1 (6 bases). This CDR3 has 16 amino acids. V lost 2 bases, J lost 1 base, and 12 bases lay in between. Germline CDR1 is MNHNS and CDR2 is SASEGT. CDR3 in amino acids: CASSEYSGESYNEQFF. The CDR3 DNA follows: TGTGCCAGCAGTGAATATTCAGGGGAATCCTACAATGAGCAGTTCTTC.

The J gene is TRBJ1-2, the V gene TRBV18, with D unresolved. CDR1 and CDR2 (germline): KGHSH, LQKENI. V lost 3 bases and J lost 2, with 10 bases in between. The CDR3 runs 14 residues. CDR3 protein: CASSPNWENYGYTF. Written as DNA, the CDR3 is TGTGCCAGCTCACCGAATTGGGAGAACTATGGCTACACCTTC.